This is a list of T cell receptor beta chains from one sample in a study of T cell changes during pregnancy in multiple sclerosis. Sequencing used immunoSEQ multiplex PCR; TCRdb keeps in-frame clones, though not all of them. The sample lists 30,000 to 45,000 clones; about 92% were seen once. Specimen: CD4+ T cells from peripheral blood mononuclear cells, collected in the first trimester of pregnancy. Receptors were obtained from a female donor with multiple sclerosis, enrolled in a pregnancy study. Each CDR3 is given with its conserved first and last residue. The D gene is left open where the match is weak. Rows may omit the clone size; those that give it use once, few, many or a size class.

CDR3 protein: CASSLAREQGEQFF; CDR3 DNA: TGTGCCAGCAGCTTAGCCCGGGAGCAAGGTGAGCAGTTCTTC; D gene: .; J gene: TRBJ2-1; V gene: TRBV7-7; clone size: .
CDR3 protein: CASSLFNPFLKGETQYF; CDR3 DNA: TGCGCCAGCAGCTTATTCAACCCGTTCCTTAAGGGGGAGACCCAGTACTTC; D gene: .; J gene: TRBJ2-5; V gene: TRBV5-1; clone size: .
CDR3 protein: CATSRDGLRTAGDTEAFF; CDR3 DNA: TGTGCCACCAGCAGAGATGGGCTAAGGACAGCGGGGGACACTGAAGCTTTCTTT; D gene: .; J gene: TRBJ1-1; V gene: TRBV15; clone size: .
CDR3 protein: CASSSGQGDQPQHF; CDR3 DNA: TGTGCCAGCAGTTCCGGACAGGGGGATCAGCCCCAGCATTTT; D gene: TRBD1; J gene: TRBJ1-5; V gene: TRBV28; clone size: .
CDR3 protein: CSVRAPGTGSYEQYF; CDR3 DNA: TGCAGCGTTCGAGCTCCCGGGACAGGGTCCTACGAGCAGTACTTC; D gene: TRBD1; J gene: TRBJ2-7; V gene: TRBV29-1; clone size: .
CDR3 protein: CASRPGETRRQSQYF; CDR3 DNA: TGTGCCAGCAGGCCGGGGGAAACTAGACGCCAATCGCAGTATTTT; D gene: .; J gene: TRBJ2-3; V gene: TRBV2; clone size: .
CDR3 protein: CASSPWGQTQETQYF; CDR3 DNA: TGCGCCAGCAGCCCGTGGGGACAGACCCAAGAGACCCAGTACTTC; D gene: TRBD1; J gene: TRBJ2-5; V gene: TRBV5-1; clone size: .
CDR3 protein: CASSPGVLNTEAFF; CDR3 DNA: TGCGCCAGCAGCCCAGGGGTCTTGAACACTGAAGCTTTCTTT; D gene: .; J gene: TRBJ1-1; V gene: TRBV5-1; clone size: .
CDR3 protein: CASSMAANSNQPQHF; CDR3 DNA: TGTGCCAGTAGTATGGCAGCGAATAGCAATCAGCCCCAGCATTTT; D gene: .; J gene: TRBJ1-5; V gene: TRBV19; clone size: once
CDR3 protein: CASSFYGTGTDTQYF; CDR3 DNA: TGTGCCAGCAGCTTTTACGGTACGGGGACAGATACGCAGTATTTT; D gene: .; J gene: TRBJ2-3; V gene: TRBV7-2; clone size: .
CDR3 protein: CASSGQQNSPLHF; CDR3 DNA: TGTGCCAGCAGTGGACAGCAAAATTCACCCCTCCACTTT; D gene: .; J gene: TRBJ1-6; V gene: TRBV2; clone size: .